The 12 T cell receptor beta chains below were found in one sample sequenced in a study of T cell changes during pregnancy in multiple sclerosis. Sequencing used immunoSEQ multiplex PCR; TCRdb keeps in-frame clones, though not all of them. The sample shows about 24,000 clones, 86% of them seen only once. The sequenced sample was CD8+ T cells from peripheral blood mononuclear cells, obtained in the first trimester of pregnancy. Receptors originate from a female donor in good health, enrolled as a control in a pregnancy study.

This chain connects TRBV25-1 to TRBJ2-2, with 9 bases fitting TRBD1. J gave up 6 bases and V 1 base, and 6 bases lay outside the gene matches. This CDR3 has 16 residues. From germline, CDR1 is MGHDK and CDR2 SYGVNS. CDR3 coding DNA: TGTGCCAGCAGTGAATGGGGACAGGGAGTCCCCGGGGAGCTGTTTTTT. The encoded protein is CASSEWGQGVPGELFF. The entire variable domain, with the rest obtained from reference TRBV25-1 and TRBJ2-2, is as follows: EADIYQTPRYLVIGTGKKITLECSQTMGHDKMYWYQQDPGMELHLIHYSYGVNSTEKGDLSSESTVSRIRTEHFPLTLESARPSHTSQYLCASSEWGQGVPGELFFGEGSRLTVL.

On this clone itself: One end of the junction varies from germline; a read error may be responsible. The CDR3 bases are TGCGCCAGCAGCCAAGATCGAGGCAGCCTTAATGAAAAACTGCTTTTT. It encodes CASSQDRGSLNEKLLF. J is TRBJ1-4 and V is TRBV4-3; D call uncertain. There are 16 residues in the CDR3. Per germline, CDR1 LGHNA and CDR2 YSLEER.

The chain employs TRBV7-8 and TRBJ1-5; no clear D. The CDR3 runs to 12 residues. Per the germline V gene, CDR1 is SGHVS and CDR2 is FQNEAQ. Deletions cut 3 bases from V and 2 bases from J, with 2 bases between. The CDR3 reads CASSFGNQPQHF. The CDR3 region has the DNA TGTGCCAGCAGCTTCGGCAATCAGCCCCAGCATTTT.

V is TRBV4-3 and J is TRBJ1-2, with 7 bases fitting TRBD1. Germline V gene sequence: CDR1 LGHNA, CDR2 YSLEER. The CDR3 is made up of 15 amino acids. V shed 3 bases, J shed 4 bases, and the junction held 8 bases outside the gene matches. Here the CDR3 reads CASSQYVQGGYGYTF. In DNA form, the CDR3 reads TGCGCCAGCAGCCAGTATGTTCAGGGGGGCTATGGCTACACCTTC.

V usage is TRBV5-6 and J usage is TRBJ2-1, with 8 bases fitting TRBD2. V trimming: 6 bases; J trimming: 2 bases; junction bases outside the gene matches: 10. The CDR3 sequence is 16 residues long. From germline, CDR1 is SGHDT and CDR2 YYEEEE. Here the CDR3 DNA reads TGTGCCAGCAACCCACGTCGGGGGGGTCCCTACAATGAGCAGTTCTTC. Translation: CASNPRRGGPYNEQFF.

This clone was recorded a few times. This chain links TRBV4-3 with TRBJ2-1; a possible D gene is TRBD1 (5 bases). The germline CDR1 and CDR2 sequences are LGHNA and YSLEER. Trimming removed 3 bases at V and 4 bases at J, with 16 bases between. This CDR3 contains 16 residues. The CDR3 bases are TGCGCCAGCAGCCAGACCCAGGGCGTTCGGTACAATGAGCAGTTCTTC. It yields the protein CASSQTQGVRYNEQFF.

J is TRBJ1-4 and V is TRBV4-3, with D perhaps matching TRBD1 (5 bases). Germline assignment: CDR1 LGHNA and CDR2 YSLEER. The CDR3 spans 15 residues. V lost 1 base, J lost 4 bases, and 10 bases lay in between. The CDR3 bases are TGCGCCAGCAGCCAAGCGGGGGGGAATAATGAAAAACTGTTTTTT. Its translation is CASSQAGGNNEKLFF.

By frequency in the sample, this clone is medium-sized. The CDR3 loop is CASGLPGTGDQNYGYTF. The DNA of the CDR3 is TGTGCTAGTGGTTTGCCCGGGACAGGGGATCAGAACTATGGCTACACCTTC. The chain employs TRBV12-5 and TRBJ1-2; 10 nucleotides line up with TRBD1. The CDR3 is 17 amino acids. Unmatched junction bases numbered 8, after V lost 2 bases and J lost 2 bases. Germline V gene data show CDR1 as LGHNT and CDR2 as FRNRAP.

The V gene is TRBV28, the J gene TRBJ2-7, with 8 bases fitting TRBD1. CDR1 and CDR2 from the germline V gene are MDHEN and SYDVKM. The CDR3 has 14 residues. The J segment lost 6 bases and the V segment lost 3 bases, leaving 7 bases of the junction unmatched. CDR3 DNA sequence: TGTGCCAGCAGTTTTGGGGACAGGCTCTCCGAGCAGTACTTC. Translation: CASSFGDRLSEQYF.

In the case of this clone: This likely stems from a read error, as it lies one base from a far larger clone. The chain is built from TRBV19 and TRBJ2-5; TRBD1 agrees at 10 bases. The end of the DNA aligns better with TRBJ2-7, so the J call may be wrong. The CDR3 spans 15 residues. Germline V gene sequence: CDR1 LNHDA, CDR2 SQIVND (reference sequence). CDR3 sequence: CASSIARDRGYEQYF. The CDR3, as DNA: TGTGCCAGTAGTATAGCCCGGGACAGGGGATACGAGCAGTACTTC.

V and J are TRBV4-3 and TRBJ1-1, with 8 bases identical to TRBD1. The CDR3 has 18 residues. V shed 1 base and J 4 bases; nucleotides not matched to a gene: 14. Per the germline V gene, CDR1 is LGHNA and CDR2 is YSLEER. The chain's CDR3 is CASSQVRGQGAIGTEAFF. CDR3 bases: TGCGCCAGCAGCCAAGTAAGGGGGCAGGGGGCGATCGGCACTGAAGCTTTCTTT.

The chain employs TRBV4-2 and TRBJ2-7; 7 nucleotides match TRBD2. V lost 0 bases to trimming and J lost 0 bases; unmatched junction nucleotides: 11. Germline CDR1 LGHNA, CDR2 YNFKEQ. The CDR3 has 18 residues. The CDR3 coding sequence is TGTGCCAGCAGCCAAGAGAGGGCGGGGGTAAGGAGCTCCTACGAGCAGTACTTC. Its translation: CASSQERAGVRSSYEQYF.